A single sample is the source of the 32 T cell receptor beta chains below, sequenced in a study of T cell responses to AZD1222 COVID-19 vaccine (dated by TCRdb to the early 2020s). Library preparation was by the immunoSEQ multiplex PCR assay. Here the immuneACCESS table is served through TCRdb, limited to in-frame sequences with V and J called. Missing clones are a known gap in these copies; in checked studies unresolved V genes cover under half, and the rest lacks a known reason. Here the sample has under 100,000 clones; around 86% occur a single time. The top ten clones comprise roughly 7.9% of the sample. This sample's time point label indicates: baseline before first vaccination. Material: peripheral blood, obtained on day 0 of AZD1222 vaccination. The receptors here all came from an adult in good health.

V and J are TRBV27 and TRBJ2-7; TRBD1 or TRBD2 may be the D gene (5 bases each). There are 16 residues in the CDR3. V lost 3 bases, J lost 2 bases, and 17 bases lay in between. Germline V lookup: CDR1 MNHEY, CDR2 SMNVEV (reference sequence). CDR3 protein: CASSFLMGDGTYEQYF. CDR3 in DNA: TGTGCCAGCAGTTTCCTAATGGGGGACGGAACCTACGAGCAGTACTTC.

The chain employs TRBV29-1 and TRBJ1-2; D is uncertain. Per germline, CDR1 SQVTM and CDR2 ANQGSEA. V was pared by 3 bases and J by 5 bases, with 4 bases between. The CDR3 has 10 amino acids. CDR3 sequence (DNA): TGCAGCGTTGAGCAGTATGGCTACACCTTC. Residues: CSVEQYGYTF. The entire variable domain, with the rest obtained from reference TRBV29-1 and TRBJ1-2, is as follows: SAVISQKPSRDICQRGTSLTIQCQVDSQVTMMFWYRQQPGQSLTLIATANQGSEATYESGFVIDKFPISRPNLTFSTLTVSNMSPEDSSIYLCSVEQYGYTFGSGTRLTVV.

The chain recombines TRBV20-1 with TRBJ2-7; TRBD1 matches at 7 bases. Germline V gene data show CDR1 as DFQATT and CDR2 as SNEGSKA (reference sequence). The CDR3 contains 15 residues. The V and J ends lost 3 bases and 3 bases, in that order; junction bases with no gene match: 11. Here the CDR3 DNA reads TGCAGTGCTAGTTGGCCCGCCAGGGGGAACTACGAGCAGTACTTC. Amino acid sequence: CSASWPARGNYEQYF.

The genes are TRBV28 and TRBJ1-1; D gene unclear. CDR3 length: 13 residues. V was trimmed by 6 bases and J by 1 base, leaving 9 bases between them. Per the germline V gene, CDR1 is MDHEN and CDR2 is SYDVKM. CDR3 residues: CASSRITNTEAFF. The CDR3 DNA reads TGTGCCAGCAGCCGTATAACGAACACTGAAGCTTTCTTT.

V and J are TRBV2 and TRBJ2-3; perhaps TRBD2 as D (6 bases). The CDR3 loop spans 14 amino acids. V was clipped by 7 bases and J by 3 bases, with 14 bases between them. The germline CDR1 and CDR2 sequences are SNHLY and FYNNEI. The CDR3 nucleotides read TGTGCCAGCAAGACGGGAGAAGGGACAGATACGCAGTATTTT. Residues: CASKTGEGTDTQYF. Filled out from reference TRBV2 and TRBJ2-3, the complete variable domain reads EPEVTQTPSHQVTQMGQEVILRCVPISNHLYFYWYRQILGQKVEFLVSFYNNEISEKSEIFDDQFSVERPDGSNFTLKIRSTKLEDSAMYFCASKTGEGTDTQYFGPGTRLTVL.

The gene calls are TRBV7-6 and TRBJ2-4; 8 bases agree with TRBD1. V shed 5 bases and J 6 bases; nucleotides not matched to a gene: 6. The germline V gene has CDR1 SGHVS and CDR2 FNYEAQ. The CDR3 sequence is 14 residues long. Written as DNA, the CDR3 is TGTGCCAGCAGCCCAGGGGGCGCCCCAAACATTCAGTACTTC. Protein product: CASSPGGAPNIQYF.

This sequence joins TRBV7-3 and TRBJ2-2; D uncertain. The V gene's germline CDR1 is SGHTA and CDR2 FQGTGA. Trimming shortened V by 3 bases and J by 0 bases, and 2 bases separated the two germline ends. The CDR3 contains 13 residues. The CDR3 spells CASSFANTGELFF. The CDR3 nucleotides read TGTGCCAGCAGCTTTGCGAACACCGGGGAGCTGTTTTTT.

The CDR3 nucleotides are TGTGCCAGCAGTGCGACCGACAGGGGCAGAGTAAACTACGAGCAGTACTTC. Translating gives CASSATDRGRVNYEQYF. The chain is built from TRBV6-1 and TRBJ2-7; 8 bases map to TRBD1. Germline V gives CDR1 MNHNS, CDR2 SASEGT. This CDR3 spans 17 amino acids. J was trimmed by 3 bases and V by 4 bases; bases with no gene match: 14.

This rearrangement joins TRBV7-3 to TRBJ2-3; D is unresolved. Trimming pared 4 bases from V and 2 bases from J, leaving 13 bases between. CDR1 is SGHTA and CDR2 is FQGTGA in the germline V gene. The CDR3 length is 15 residues. The CDR3 spells CASSSPESPTDTQYF. CDR3 in DNA: TGTGCCAGCAGCTCTCCCGAATCCCCCACAGATACGCAGTATTTT.

V and J are TRBV29-1 and TRBJ2-3; D remains unclear. The CDR3 covers 11 residues. The germline V and J ends were trimmed by 3 bases and 4 bases, with 5 bases remaining between them. Germline loops: CDR1 SQVTM, CDR2 ANQGSEA. The CDR3 DNA sequence: TGCAGCGTTGACCACGCAGATACGCAGTATTTT. It is translated as CSVDHADTQYF.

The CDR3 DNA is TGTGCCATCAGTGAGTCGACAGCCGCTAATGAAAAACTGTTTTTT. Amino acid sequence: CAISESTAANEKLFF. The rearrangement uses TRBV10-3 and TRBJ1-4, with D maybe TRBD1 (5 bases). Deletions cut 0 bases from V and 3 bases from J, with 8 bases between. This CDR3 has 15 residues. Germline V gene data show CDR1 as ENHRY and CDR2 as SYGVKD.

J is TRBJ1-5 and V is TRBV2, with D uncertain. V lost 4 bases to trimming and J lost 3 bases, with 13 bases between them. This CDR3 has 15 amino acids. CDR1 and CDR2 (germline): SNHLY, FYNNEI. In nucleotides, the CDR3 is TGTGCCAGCAGTGGAAGTACCCCCCTCAATCAGCCCCAGCATTTT. Translation: CASSGSTPLNQPQHF.

The chain couples TRBV29-1 to TRBJ2-7; TRBD1 or TRBD2 may be the D gene (5 bases each). The CDR3 is 14 residues long. CDR1 SQVTM and CDR2 ANQGSEA come from the germline V gene. Trimming cost V 3 bases and J 4 bases, with 16 bases left between them. The chain's CDR3 is CSVDRSGSRYEQYF. The CDR3, as DNA: TGCAGCGTTGATAGGTCAGGGAGTAGGTACGAGCAGTACTTC.

This rearrangement joins TRBV11-2 to TRBJ1-2; TRBD1 agrees at 8 bases. The CDR3 contains 17 residues. V gave up 4 bases and J gave up 5 bases; unmatched junction bases: 15. The germline CDR1 and CDR2 sequences are SGHAT and FQNNGV. The CDR3 nucleotides are TGTGCCAGCAGCTCTACAGAAGGACAGGGCGAAGCTTATGGCTACACCTTC. Its protein is CASSSTEGQGEAYGYTF.

The chain recombines TRBV11-2 with TRBJ2-1; D not resolved. Trimming removed 7 bases from V and 4 bases from J, with 14 bases in between. Per germline, CDR1 SGHAT and CDR2 FQNNGV. This CDR3 contains 14 residues. CDR3: CASNLAHLYNEQFF. CDR3 nucleotides: TGTGCCAGCAACTTGGCACATTTATACAATGAGCAGTTCTTC.

This chain links TRBV5-6 with TRBJ2-1; D is possibly TRBD1 or TRBD2 (6 bases each). Germline values: CDR1 SGHDT, CDR2 YYEEEE. The ends were cut back, 4 bases at V and 2 bases at J, with 22 bases in the middle. The CDR3 length is 18 residues. The CDR3 sequence: CASSLERPGAPPYNEQFF. In DNA form, the CDR3 reads TGTGCCAGCAGCCTCGAAAGGCCGGGGGCGCCCCCCTACAATGAGCAGTTCTTC. Full variable domain (missing parts from reference TRBV5-6 and TRBJ2-1): DAGVTQSPTHLIKTRGQQVTLRCSPKSGHDTVSWYQQALGQGPQFIFQYYEEEERQRGNFPDRFSGHQFPNYSSELNVNALLLGDSALYLCASSLERPGAPPYNEQFFGPGTRLTVL.

The CDR3: CASRTLRQAGTSLYEQYF. CDR3 bases: TGTGCCAGCAGGACTTTGAGACAGGCCGGGACTAGCCTCTACGAGCAGTACTTC. V is TRBV27 and J is TRBJ2-7, with 9 nucleotides matching TRBD2. The CDR3 has 18 amino acids. Germline trimming cut 6 bases from V and 3 bases from J; bases unmatched to any gene: 18. The germline V gene encodes CDR1 MNHEY and CDR2 SMNVEV (reference sequence).

J is TRBJ1-3 and V is TRBV3-1 (or the pseudogene TRBV3-2), with 7 bases identical to TRBD1. The CDR3 is 17 residues long. V lost 4 bases and J lost 0; bases outside the gene matches: 9. Germline CDR1 is LGHDT and CDR2 is YNNKEL (reference sequence). The CDR3 sequence: CASSRKTGSTSGNTIYF. The DNA of the CDR3 is TGTGCCAGCAGCCGAAAGACAGGGTCCACCTCTGGAAACACCATATATTTT.

The rearrangement links TRBV5-1 to TRBJ1-1, with 8 bases matching TRBD1. The CDR3 has 13 residues. The germline V gene encodes CDR1 SGHRS and CDR2 YFSETQ. V shed 4 bases and J 8 bases; nucleotides not matched to a gene: 7. DNA of the CDR3: TGCGCCAGCAGCCCGGGGACAGGAAGGGAAGCTTTCTTT. Translated: CASSPGTGREAFF.

This clone is a singleton in its sample. This chain connects TRBV7-2 to TRBJ2-7; 9 bases are shared with TRBD2. Germline loops: CDR1 SGHTA, CDR2 FQGNSA. This CDR3 region has 15 residues. The trim removed 3 bases at V and 0 bases at J, leaving 3 bases unmatched. The CDR3 sequence: CASSFSGGSSYEQYF. Written as DNA, the CDR3 is TGTGCCAGCAGCTTTAGCGGGGGTTCCTCCTACGAGCAGTACTTC.

V usage is TRBV7-3 and J usage is TRBJ2-1; D is ambiguous. Trimming stripped 5 bases from V and 0 bases from J, with 11 bases between. The CDR3 has 15 residues. Per germline, CDR1 SGHTA and CDR2 FQGTGA. This CDR3 is CASSLEDGSYNEQFF. Here the CDR3 DNA reads TGTGCCAGCAGCCTCGAGGACGGCTCCTACAATGAGCAGTTCTTC.

The V gene is TRBV7-3, the J gene TRBJ2-7; D tentatively reads TRBD1 or TRBD2 (5 bases each). Trimming cost V 4 bases and J 2 bases, with 9 bases left between them. The CDR3 totals 13 residues. Germline assignment: CDR1 SGHTA and CDR2 FQGTGA. This chain's CDR3 is CASSSRGAYEQYF. In DNA form, the CDR3 reads TGTGCCAGCAGCTCCCGGGGCGCCTACGAGCAGTACTTC.

The CDR3: CASSQGTVETQYF. Here the CDR3 DNA reads TGTGCCAGCAGCCAGGGGACGGTAGAGACCCAGTACTTC. The chain couples TRBV14 to TRBJ2-5, with D perhaps being TRBD1 or TRBD2 (5 bases each). The CDR3 totals 13 residues. Germline CDR1 and CDR2: SGHDN and FVKESK. Trimming left V 3 bases short and J 4 bases short, with 9 bases between. Supplemented by reference TRBV14 and TRBJ2-5, the full variable domain reads EAGVTQFPSHSVIEKGQTVTLRCDPISGHDNLYWYRRVMGKEIKFLLHFVKESKQDESGMPNNRFLAERTGGTYSTLKVQPAELEDSGVYFCASSQGTVETQYFGPGTRLLVL.

The chain is built from TRBV18 and TRBJ2-7; maybe TRBD2 (6 bases). Germline V lookup: CDR1 KGHSH, CDR2 LQKENI. CDR3 size: 13 residues. The ends were cut back, 6 bases at V and 2 bases at J, with 11 bases in the middle. The CDR3 nucleotides are TGTGCCAGCTCGCCCACTAGCCCCTACGAGCAGTACTTC. This codes for CASSPTSPYEQYF.

This rearrangement joins TRBV27 to TRBJ2-7, with D possibly matching TRBD2 (7 bases). V was trimmed by 5 bases and J by 0 bases, leaving 14 bases between them. The CDR3 runs 15 residues. Germline lookup yields CDR1 MNHEY and CDR2 SMNVEV (reference sequence). In nucleotides, the CDR3 is TGTGCCAGCAGTCGGGGGGCTAGCGGCTCCTACGAGCAGTACTTC. Translating it yields CASSRGASGSYEQYF.

The V and J genes are TRBV9 and TRBJ1-1; TRBD1 is a possible D gene (5 bases). V was pared by 3 bases and J by 0 bases, with 21 bases between. This CDR3 comprises 18 residues. Germline lookup yields CDR1 SGDLS and CDR2 YYNGEE. CDR3 coding DNA: TGTGCCAGCAGCGCCCGAAGGCCACAGGTTAACATGAACACTGAAGCTTTCTTT. Amino acids: CASSARRPQVNMNTEAFF.

This chain uses TRBV12-3 or TRBV12-4 with TRBJ2-7; D is undetermined. The V end lost 1 base, the J end lost 3 bases, and 4 bases lay between the germline ends. The CDR3 loop spans 12 amino acids. CDR3 region: CASSLGNYEQYF. The CDR3 region has the DNA TGTGCCAGCAGTTTAGGTAACTACGAGCAGTACTTC.

The chain carries TRBV19 and TRBJ2-1; D perhaps matches TRBD1 (6 bases). Trimming pared 2 bases from V and 5 bases from J, leaving 10 bases between. This CDR3 has 14 amino acids. Germline values: CDR1 LNHDA, CDR2 SQIVND (reference sequence). CDR3 amino acids: CASSIFRTDNEQFF. CDR3 nucleotide sequence: TGTGCCAGTAGTATATTCAGGACAGACAATGAGCAGTTCTTC.

This clone has just one count. The V gene is TRBV7-9, the J gene TRBJ1-2, with D maybe TRBD1 (6 bases). The CDR3 totals 16 residues. Per germline, CDR1 SEHNR and CDR2 FQNEAQ (reference sequence). V gave up 2 bases and J gave up 4 bases, with 17 bases separating them. The CDR3 spells CASSLPRVGAPYGYTF. CDR3 DNA: TGTGCCAGCAGCTTACCCAGGGTGGGGGCTCCCTATGGCTACACCTTC.

The gene calls are TRBV3-1 (or the pseudogene TRBV3-2) and TRBJ2-7, with 9 bases fitting TRBD2. This CDR3 region has 14 residues. Trimming removed 0 bases from V and 5 bases from J; junction bases left unmatched: 2. The germline gives CDR1 LGHDT, CDR2 YNNKEL (reference sequence). CDR3 sequence: CASSQDSGSDEQYF. The DNA for the CDR3 is TGTGCCAGCAGCCAAGATAGCGGGAGCGACGAGCAGTACTTC.

This chain uses TRBV12-5 with TRBJ1-2; no definite D call. The CDR3 sequence is 13 residues long. The V end lost 5 bases, the J end lost 6 bases, and 13 bases lay between the germline ends. CDR1 LGHNT and CDR2 FRNRAP come from the germline V gene. The CDR3 loop is CASGPGPWDGYTF. In nucleotides, the CDR3 is TGTGCTAGTGGTCCGGGCCCCTGGGATGGCTACACCTTC.

This CDR3 reads CASSRAQANEKLFF. The CDR3 DNA follows: TGCGCCAGCAGCAGGGCCCAGGCTAATGAAAAACTGTTTTTT. V usage is TRBV5-1 and J usage is TRBJ1-4; D gene uncertain. V lost 4 bases, J lost 3 bases, and 10 bases lay in between. The V gene's germline CDR1 is SGHRS and CDR2 YFSETQ. The CDR3 spans 14 residues.